Here is one T cell receptor beta chain with its context. This entry is derived from a study of blood T cell repertoires in COVID-19. About the study: The United States, Italy and Spain supplied acute and convalescent COVID-19 samples. Sources were T cells, B-cell-depleted T cells, or PBMCs; the material itself was cDNA or gDNA.

Per the study methods: Reference gene primer amplification in the assay estimated nucleated cell counts. Clones were sequenced by immunoSEQ multiplex PCR, and TCRdb holds only the in-frame ones, with some missing. V and J calls and clone size come straight from that table; D and trimming were deduced from the DNA. There are about 220,000 clones in the sample; just over 85% occur only once, and roughly 2.3% lies in the top ten. V was trimmed by 4 bases and J by 1 base, leaving 10 bases between them. This CDR3 contains 14 residues. Germline V gene lookup returns CDR1 PRHDT and CDR2 FYEKMQ (reference sequence).

The specimen was peripheral blood. The sequence came from a man aged 30 to 45 who had recovered from COVID-19. The chain uses TRBV13 and TRBJ1-2; D remains unclear. For the CDR3, the DNA is TGTGCCAGCAGCTCCGCGCGGGTTAACTATGGCTACACCTTC. Translating gives CASSSARVNYGYTF.